A single sample is the source of the 9 T cell receptor beta chains below, sequenced in a study of tumor-infiltrating lymphocytes in primary liver carcinoma. From around 500 ng of total RNA, TCR beta-specific cDNA was reverse-transcribed using a constant-region primer. Employing slightly modified ARM-PCR, three nested multiplex PCR rounds were run, and these gave rise to the TCR beta libraries. TRBV1-TRBV30 forward primers and a C-beta reverse primer were used in the first two PCR rounds, which each ran for 9 to 10 cycles. From the multiplex PCR reads, TCRdb called clonotypes with MiXCR, one entry per CDR3 protein. The repertoire holds about 190,000 distinct CDR3 sequences, with about 85% as singletons. Both RNA and DNA were isolated together from about 21-30 mg of bulk tissue that had not been sorted. Sequencing input: tumor tissue from primary liver carcinoma. These receptors were obtained from a man in his forties with primary liver carcinoma and hepatitis B virus infection.

A note on this clonotype: Its ends do not fully match the called genes, so a read error is possible. The CDR3 loop is CSLEDSGGSSCEQYF. The CDR3 DNA follows: TGCAGTCTTGAAGATTCAGGAGGGAGCTCCTGCGAGCAGTACTTC. The chain uses TRBV29-1 and TRBJ2-7; D perhaps matches TRBD2 (6 bases). This CDR3 is built from 15 residues. The germline CDR1 and CDR2 sequences are SQVTM and ANQGSEA.

The J gene is TRBJ2-5, the V gene TRBV20-1; 9 positions agree with TRBD2. With 1 base clipped from V and 5 bases from J, the junction kept 8 bases outside the gene matches. Per the germline V gene, CDR1 is DFQATT and CDR2 is SNEGSKA (reference sequence). The CDR3 totals 15 residues. In DNA form, the CDR3 reads TGCAGTGCTAGAGGGAATAGCGGGAGTTCTGAGACCCAGTACTTC. Translation gives CSARGNSGSSETQYF.

Concerning this clonotype: The junction shows a germline mismatch at one end, possibly a read error. V gene TRBV29-1 combines with J gene TRBJ2-7; D not certain. The germline V gene has CDR1 SQVTM and CDR2 ANQGSEA. This CDR3 contains 11 residues. DNA of the CDR3: TGCAGCGTTGAGAATGTGGACGAGCAGTGCTTC. Amino acid sequence: CSVENVDEQCF.

As for this clonotype: The CDR3 does not end in the conserved phenylalanine or tryptophan, so this is likely a read error. The DNA is left out, because the CDR3 cannot be placed on it with certainty; the CDR3 is given as TCRdb lists it. Here the CDR3 reads CANGSPPDY. This sequence joins TRBV6-5 and TRBJ2-3; the table gives TRBD2 as D, unverified against the DNA. The germline gives CDR1 MNHEY, CDR2 SVGAGI. With termini counted, the CDR3 has 9 amino acids.

On this clonotype: Mismatch with germline at one junction end may stem from a read error. The chain employs TRBV11-2 and TRBJ2-5; D is perhaps TRBD2 (7 bases). The CDR3 totals 14 residues. Germline-derived CDR1 and CDR2 are SGHAT and FQNNGV. Written as DNA, the CDR3 is TGTGCCAGCAGCTTCTGCGGGGGACAAGACACCCAGAACTTC. Translating it yields CASSFCGGQDTQNF.

In regard to this clonotype: A read error may account for a junction end that differs from germline. The rearrangement joins TRBV7-8 to TRBJ1-5; D possibly corresponds to TRBD1 (5 bases). This CDR3 comprises 16 residues. The V gene's germline CDR1 is SGHVS and CDR2 FQNEAQ. CDR3 nucleotides: TGTGCCAGCAGCTTTATCCAGGGAATTGGCAATCAGCCCCGGCATTTT. Translated: CASSFIQGIGNQPRHF.

As to this clonotype: The CDR3 carries no conserved terminal phenylalanine or tryptophan, so it likely arises from a read error. The gene calls are TRBV11-2 and TRBJ2-5, with D perhaps TRBD2 (5 bases). V lost 6 bases and J lost 11, with 16 bases in between. Germline V CDR1 and CDR2: SGHAT, FQNNGV. CDR3 length: 12 residues. The CDR3 DNA follows: TGTGCCAGCAGTCTAGAGGGTGTCGCGCAGTACTCC. Protein sequence: CASSLEGVAQYS.

This clonotype was seen just once. Sequence at one end of the junction differs from germline and may be a read error. The V and J genes are TRBV6-6 and TRBJ2-7; D not certain. This CDR3 contains 15 residues. CDR1 and CDR2 (germline): MNHNY, SVGAGI (reference sequence). CDR3 region: CASSYSSATPYGQYF. Written as DNA, the CDR3 is TGTGCCAGCAGTTACTCGTCAGCGACTCCCTACGGGCAGTACTTC.

This clonotype has just a few counts. Compared with germline, one end of the junction differs, possibly owing to a read error. The chain couples TRBV29-1 to TRBJ1-1; D is possibly TRBD1 (5 bases). CDR1 and CDR2 from the germline V gene are SQVTM and ANQGSEA. The CDR3 has 15 residues. CDR3 in DNA: TGCAGTGTTGCCTCAGGGTGGGGGATGAACACTGAAGCTTTCTTT. Its protein is CSVASGWGMNTEAFF.